This record looks at one T cell receptor (beta chain) sequence and its context. The data stem from a study of blood T cell repertoires in COVID-19. Across the whole study: There were acute and convalescent COVID-19 samples, and they came from the United States, Italy and Spain. The analysed material was cDNA or gDNA that came from T cells, B-cell-depleted T cells, or PBMCs.

Per the authors' pipeline: Estimation of nucleated cell counts relied on the amplification of reference gene primers. This table comes from immunoSEQ multiplex PCR, and its TCRdb copy is limited to in-frame clones, with some not included. The V and J calls and clone size are taken from that table; D and trimming were inferred from the DNA. The top ten hold around 1.4% of the sample, which has 200,000 to 250,000 clones, around nine tenths seen once. This CDR3 comprises 14 residues. Per germline, CDR1 SGHRS and CDR2 YFSETQ. The V gene lost 0 bases and the J gene lost 15 bases, with 19 bases spanning the gap.

The source of this sequence is a man aged 18 to 30 with active or convalescent COVID-19. V usage is TRBV5-1 and J usage is TRBJ2-1; D is possibly TRBD2 (5 bases). Sequencing input: peripheral blood. The CDR3 DNA follows: TGCGCCAGCAGCTTGGCACTCCGGGGTGGGGAACTGTTCTTC. This gives the protein CASSLALRGGELFF.